This TCR beta chain was observed in a study of OX40 agonist ivuxolimab in advanced cancers. Study outcomes and limitations: Some patients without response likewise showed low normalized clonal expansion.

Libraries were prepared by immunoSEQ multiplex PCR; TCRdb keeps only in-frame clonotypes and omits some of them. The table shows approximately 100,000 clones, with 70% to 90% occurring only once. As for this clone: Its specificity is not known.

Germline CDR1 reads SNHLY; CDR2 reads FYNNEI. V lost 6 bases and J lost 7, with 16 bases in between. CDR3 size: 14 residues. The sample was CD4+ or CD8+ T cells sorted from blood, taken in a trial of the OX40 agonist ivuxolimab. The clonotype originates from an adult with an advanced solid tumor such as melanoma, head and neck, liver or kidney cancer. V gene TRBV2 combines with J gene TRBJ1-5; unclear D gene. CDR3 DNA: TGTGCCAGCAGACAGACGGCCCCGGGGCAGCCCCAGCATTTT. Protein sequence: CASRQTAPGQPQHF.